The rows below give T cell receptor beta chains drawn from one sample of a study of T-cell memory formation after mild COVID-19. TCRdb re-called the 5' RACE reads through MiXCR, storing one row per CDR3 protein. The sample carries around 390,000 distinct CDR3 sequences, approximately 16% recorded once. Specimen: PBMCs or a T cell subset sorted from them (not recorded which). Receptor source: a man aged 18 to 35 who had mild COVID-19 (a few samples of this study predate the infection). Cell type and time point are not known. Each CDR3 is given with its conserved first and last residue. A D gene is named only where the DNA matches it firmly.

d_gene	v_gene	j_gene	len	CDR3aa
TRBD1	TRBV28	TRBJ1-4	13	CASSPGQGTSHLF
.	TRBV7-3	TRBJ2-1	18	CASSFFGGAYSSYNEQFF
.	TRBV20-1	TRBJ2-7	13	CSARLGPGGEQYF
.	TRBV4-1	TRBJ1-1	14	CASSPVGVGTEAFF
.	TRBV15	TRBJ1-6	14	CATSRARWDSPLHF
.	TRBV10-2	TRBJ2-2	15	CASSEPGERTGELFF
TRBD2	TRBV7-2	TRBJ2-3	17	CASLIGLAGALWDTQYF
TRBD1	TRBV11-2	TRBJ2-3	19	CASSLVYPRDRGAGDTQYF
.	TRBV5-4	TRBJ1-1	14	CATRTSLMNTEAFF
TRBD1	TRBV24-1	TRBJ2-3	12	CATRGGGDTQYF
.	TRBV9	TRBJ1-2	15	CASSVESSGERGYTF
.	TRBV6-1	TRBJ2-1	18	CASTDGMGVPPSYNEQFF
.	TRBV11-2	TRBJ2-4	12	CASSSSENIQYF
.	TRBV30	TRBJ1-2	16	CAWSRQTPLHSSGYTF
TRBD1	TRBV5-1	TRBJ2-7	14	CASSPGTGLDEQYF
.	TRBV6-5	TRBJ2-3	15	CASSYSLSSTDTQYF
TRBD1	TRBV6-2/TRBV6-3	TRBJ2-7	13	CASTGTGTYEQYF
TRBD2	TRBV20-1	TRBJ2-2	12	CSLGRVGGELFF
TRBD1	TRBV5-5	TRBJ2-1	18	CASSPIFDATGNVNEQFF
.	TRBV7-8	TRBJ2-1	12	CASSSMTNEQFF
TRBD1	TRBV6-5	TRBJ1-4	15	CASRYLTGQGEKLFF
TRBD1	TRBV5-1	TRBJ2-5	14	CASSTGTGEETQYF
.	TRBV12-3/TRBV12-4	TRBJ2-5	15	CASSLPPGAEETQYF
.	TRBV2	TRBJ2-7	11	CASQEGYEQYF
TRBD1	TRBV6-2/TRBV6-3	TRBJ2-7	14	CASRPGQGSYEQYF
TRBD1	TRBV6-6	TRBJ2-5	13	CASREQGLETQYF
.	TRBV7-8	TRBJ1-1	13	CASSIRRGTEAFF
.	TRBV7-6	TRBJ1-3	18	CASSLSPPAGISGNTIYF
TRBD1	TRBV27	TRBJ1-6	13	CASTTGGGSPLHF
.	TRBV7-6	TRBJ2-3	17	CASSPRGGAPLTDTQYF
.	TRBV6-5	TRBJ1-4	15	CASSSTHRASEKLFF
.	TRBV15	TRBJ2-3	13	CATSRGTEGTQYF
.	TRBV7-3	TRBJ1-1	15	CASSLSGRANTEAFF
.	TRBV27	TRBJ2-7	14	CASSLGGTHYEQYF
.	TRBV19	TRBJ2-1	14	CASSIQGVGNEQFF
TRBD1	TRBV5-5	TRBJ2-7	16	CASSLAADRSSYEQYF
.	TRBV4-1	TRBJ2-3	16	CASSQEAGPNVDTQYF
.	TRBV7-2	TRBJ1-6	14	CASSPMGRYSPLHF
.	TRBV28	TRBJ1-2	12	CASSPHSGGYTF
TRBD2	TRBV7-2	TRBJ2-5	16	CASSLAVAGAQETQYF
TRBD2	TRBV24-1	TRBJ2-1	17	CATSDALLAGGLNEQFF
TRBD1	TRBV2	TRBJ1-1	12	CAGRTGGTEAFF
.	TRBV7-8	TRBJ2-3	15	CASRLPGGRTDTQYF
.	TRBV5-1	TRBJ2-7	14	CASSLEWGNYEQYF
.	TRBV6-5	TRBJ2-4	13	CASSYTPKNIQYF
.	TRBV7-2	TRBJ1-1	15	CASILVWGLGTEAFF
.	TRBV12-3/TRBV12-4	TRBJ1-2	13	CASSPGTYHGYTF
.	TRBV6-2/TRBV6-3	TRBJ1-1	15	CASSYSAGGRTEAFF
.	TRBV6-5	TRBJ2-7	13	CASRLGGSYEQYF
TRBD2	TRBV2	TRBJ2-3	16	CASKPGLAGGMDTQYF
TRBD2	TRBV6-1	TRBJ2-5	15	CASSLSGGGRGAQYF
.	TRBV10-2	TRBJ2-3	15	CASSDVAILTDTQYF
.	TRBV27	TRBJ2-7	15	CASRLKGRYPYEQYF
.	TRBV24-1	TRBJ2-1	13	CATSETTWDEQFF